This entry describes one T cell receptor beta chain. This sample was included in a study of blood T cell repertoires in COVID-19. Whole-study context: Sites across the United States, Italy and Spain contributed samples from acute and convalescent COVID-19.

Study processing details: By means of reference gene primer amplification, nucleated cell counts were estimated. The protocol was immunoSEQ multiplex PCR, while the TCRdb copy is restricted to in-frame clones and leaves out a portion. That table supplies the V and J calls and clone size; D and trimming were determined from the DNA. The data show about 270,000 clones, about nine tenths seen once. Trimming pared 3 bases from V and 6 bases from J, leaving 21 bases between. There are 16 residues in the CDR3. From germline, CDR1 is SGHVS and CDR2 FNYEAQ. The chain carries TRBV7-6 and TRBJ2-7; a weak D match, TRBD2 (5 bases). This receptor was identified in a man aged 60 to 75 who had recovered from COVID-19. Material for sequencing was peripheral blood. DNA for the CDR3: TGTGCCAGCAGCTTCTCGGCGGTGCGCCCTCGGGGCGAGCAGTACTTC. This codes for CASSFSAVRPRGEQYF.